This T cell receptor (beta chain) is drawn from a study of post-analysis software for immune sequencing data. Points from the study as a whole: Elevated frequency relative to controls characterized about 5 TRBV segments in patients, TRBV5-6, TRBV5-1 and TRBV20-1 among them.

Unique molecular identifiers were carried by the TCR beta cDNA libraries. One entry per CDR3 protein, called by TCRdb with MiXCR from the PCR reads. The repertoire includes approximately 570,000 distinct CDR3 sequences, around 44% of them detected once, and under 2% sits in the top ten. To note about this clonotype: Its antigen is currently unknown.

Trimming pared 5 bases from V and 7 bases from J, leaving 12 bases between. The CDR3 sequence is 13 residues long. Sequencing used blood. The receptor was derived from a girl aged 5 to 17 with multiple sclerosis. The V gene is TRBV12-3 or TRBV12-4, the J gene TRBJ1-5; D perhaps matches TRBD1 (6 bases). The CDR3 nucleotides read TGTGCCAGCAGTCGACAGGAGTTCCAGCCCCAGCATTTT. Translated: CASSRQEFQPQHF.